This T cell receptor beta chain is from a study of shared clonotypes between healthy human individuals. As defined, naive CD8 cells were CD45RO-negative and positively selected for CCR7, with terminally differentiated effector memory CD45RA+ cells excluded. Clones were read by immunoSEQ multiplex PCR, and TCRdb kept only the in-frame ones, dropping some. The sample has more than 550,000 clones, 92% seen once. The V gene's germline CDR1 is MNHEY and CDR2 SMNVEV (reference sequence). V lost 3 bases to trimming and J lost 7 bases, with 12 bases between them. The CDR3 spans 13 residues. The chain joins TRBV27 to TRBJ1-1, with D possibly being TRBD1 (5 bases). The clonotype comes from a man between 25 and 39 years old in good health. The specimen sequenced was naive CD8+ T cells sorted from blood. In DNA form, the CDR3 reads TGTGCCAGCAGTTTGAACAGGTTGGATGAAGCTTTCTTT. Its protein is CASSLNRLDEAFF.